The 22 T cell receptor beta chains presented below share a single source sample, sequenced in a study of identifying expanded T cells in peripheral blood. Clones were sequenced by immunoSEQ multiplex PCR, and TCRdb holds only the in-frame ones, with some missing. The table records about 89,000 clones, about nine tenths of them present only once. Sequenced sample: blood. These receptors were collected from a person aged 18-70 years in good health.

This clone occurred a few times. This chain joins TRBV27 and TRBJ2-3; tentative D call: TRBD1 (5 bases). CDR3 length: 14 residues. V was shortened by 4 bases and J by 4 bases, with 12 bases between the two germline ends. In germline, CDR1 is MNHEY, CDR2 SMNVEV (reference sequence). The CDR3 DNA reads TGTGCCAGCAGTTACCAGGGCCCCCCAGATACGCAGTATTTT. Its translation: CASSYQGPPDTQYF.

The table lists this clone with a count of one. In DNA form, the CDR3 reads TGTGCCAGCAGTCTGTCAACAGGGAAACTGTTTTTT. This encodes CASSLSTGKLFF. The chain joins TRBV5-6 to TRBJ1-4, with a tentative D call TRBD1 (6 bases). CDR3 size: 12 residues. CDR1 is SGHDT, CDR2 YYEEEE, per germline. V lost 5 bases and J lost 11, with 13 bases in between.

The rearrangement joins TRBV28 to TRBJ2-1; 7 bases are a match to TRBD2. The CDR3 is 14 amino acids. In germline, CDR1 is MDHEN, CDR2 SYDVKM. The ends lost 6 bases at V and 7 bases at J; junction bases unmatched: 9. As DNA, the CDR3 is TGTGCCAGCAGCGTGGGGACTACCCATAATGAGCAGTTCTTC. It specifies CASSVGTTHNEQFF. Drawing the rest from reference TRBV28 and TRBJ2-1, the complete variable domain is DVKVTQSSRYLVKRTGEKVFLECVQDMDHENMFWYRQDPGLGLRLIYFSYDVKMKEKGDIPEGYSVSREKKERFSLILESASTNQTSMYLCASSVGTTHNEQFFGPGTRLTVL.

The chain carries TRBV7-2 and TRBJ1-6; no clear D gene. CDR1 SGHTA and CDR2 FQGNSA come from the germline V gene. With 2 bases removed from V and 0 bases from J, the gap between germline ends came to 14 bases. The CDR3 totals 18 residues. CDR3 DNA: TGTGCCAGCAGCTTAAGGAGGGCGACGAGCTCCTATAATTCACCCCTCCACTTT. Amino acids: CASSLRRATSSYNSPLHF.

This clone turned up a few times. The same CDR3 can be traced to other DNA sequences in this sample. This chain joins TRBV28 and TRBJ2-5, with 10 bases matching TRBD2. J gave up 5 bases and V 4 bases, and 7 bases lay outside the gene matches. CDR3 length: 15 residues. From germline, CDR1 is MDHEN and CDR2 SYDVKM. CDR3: CASSSLAGGAETQYF. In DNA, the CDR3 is TGTGCCAGCAGTTCGTTAGCGGGAGGCGCTGAGACCCAGTACTTC.

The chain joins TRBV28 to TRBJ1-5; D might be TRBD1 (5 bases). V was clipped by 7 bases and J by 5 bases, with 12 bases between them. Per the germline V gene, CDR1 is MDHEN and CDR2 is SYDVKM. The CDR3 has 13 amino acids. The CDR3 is CASNPGWDQPQHF. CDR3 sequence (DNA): TGTGCCAGCAACCCAGGGTGGGATCAGCCCCAGCATTTT.

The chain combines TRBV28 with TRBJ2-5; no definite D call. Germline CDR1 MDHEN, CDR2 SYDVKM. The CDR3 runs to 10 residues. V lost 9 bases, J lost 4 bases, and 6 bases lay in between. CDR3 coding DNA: TGTGCCAGGAAGACAGAGACCCAGTACTTC. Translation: CARKTETQYF.

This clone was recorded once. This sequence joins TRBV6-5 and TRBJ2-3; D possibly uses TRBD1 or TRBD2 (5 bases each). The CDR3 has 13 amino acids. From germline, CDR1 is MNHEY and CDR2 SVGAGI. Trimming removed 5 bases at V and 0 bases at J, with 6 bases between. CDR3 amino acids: CASSGDSTDTQYF. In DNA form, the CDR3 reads TGTGCCAGCAGTGGGGACAGCACAGATACGCAGTATTTT.

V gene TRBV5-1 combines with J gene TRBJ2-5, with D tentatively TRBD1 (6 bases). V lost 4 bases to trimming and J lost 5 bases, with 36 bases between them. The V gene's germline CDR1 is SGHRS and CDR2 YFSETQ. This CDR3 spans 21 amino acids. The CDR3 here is CASSPQQPTGQLLGPRETQYF. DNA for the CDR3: TGCGCCAGCAGCCCTCAACAACCGACAGGACAACTGCTGGGGCCGAGGGAGACCCAGTACTTC.

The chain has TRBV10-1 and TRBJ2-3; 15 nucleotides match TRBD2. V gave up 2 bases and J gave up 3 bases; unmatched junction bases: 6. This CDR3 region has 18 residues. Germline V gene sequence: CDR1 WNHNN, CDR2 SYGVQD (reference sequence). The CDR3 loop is CASSEGLAGGLETDTQYF. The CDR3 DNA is TGCGCCAGCAGTGAGGGACTAGCGGGAGGGCTGGAGACAGATACGCAGTATTTT.

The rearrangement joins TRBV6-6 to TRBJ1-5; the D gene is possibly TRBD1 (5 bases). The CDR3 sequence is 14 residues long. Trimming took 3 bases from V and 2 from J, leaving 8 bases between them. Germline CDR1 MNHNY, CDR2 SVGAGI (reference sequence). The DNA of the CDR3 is TGTGCCAGCAGTTATGGGGCGGGCAATCAGCCCCAGCATTTT. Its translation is CASSYGAGNQPQHF.

The CDR3 sequence: CASSQDWDNTYEQYF. CDR3 bases: TGTGCCAGCAGCCAAGATTGGGACAATACCTACGAGCAGTACTTC. V gene TRBV14 combines with J gene TRBJ2-7, with D possibly matching TRBD1 (6 bases). CDR3 length: 15 residues. Per germline, CDR1 SGHDN and CDR2 FVKESK. Trimming removed 0 bases at V and 2 bases at J, with 11 bases between.

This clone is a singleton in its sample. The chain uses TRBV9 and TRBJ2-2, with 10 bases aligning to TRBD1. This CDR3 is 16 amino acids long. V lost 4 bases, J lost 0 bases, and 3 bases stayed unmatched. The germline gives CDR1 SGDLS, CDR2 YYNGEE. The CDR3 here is CASSPGQGTNTGELFF. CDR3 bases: TGTGCCAGCAGCCCGGGACAGGGGACGAACACCGGGGAGCTGTTTTTT.

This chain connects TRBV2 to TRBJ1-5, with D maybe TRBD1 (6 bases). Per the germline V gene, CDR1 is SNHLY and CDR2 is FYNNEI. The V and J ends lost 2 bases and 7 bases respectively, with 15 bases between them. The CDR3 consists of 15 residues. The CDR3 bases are TGTGCCAGCAGTGAATGGTGGTCAGGGGAACAGCCCCAGCATTTT. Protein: CASSEWWSGEQPQHF.

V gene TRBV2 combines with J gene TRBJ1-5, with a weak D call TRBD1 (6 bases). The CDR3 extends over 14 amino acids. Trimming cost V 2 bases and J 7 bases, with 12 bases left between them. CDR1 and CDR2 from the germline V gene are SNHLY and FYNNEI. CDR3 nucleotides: TGTGCCAGCAGTGAAACAGGGAAACGACAGCCCCAGCATTTT. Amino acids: CASSETGKRQPQHF.

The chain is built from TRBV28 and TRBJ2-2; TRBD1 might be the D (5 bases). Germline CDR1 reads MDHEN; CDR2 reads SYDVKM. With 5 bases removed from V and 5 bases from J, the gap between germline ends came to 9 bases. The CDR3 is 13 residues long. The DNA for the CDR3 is TGTGCCAGCAGTACAGGTCCAACCGGGGAGCTGTTTTTT. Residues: CASSTGPTGELFF. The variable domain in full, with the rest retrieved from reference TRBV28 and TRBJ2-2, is DVKVTQSSRYLVKRTGEKVFLECVQDMDHENMFWYRQDPGLGLRLIYFSYDVKMKEKGDIPEGYSVSREKKERFSLILESASTNQTSMYLCASSTGPTGELFFGEGSRLTVL.

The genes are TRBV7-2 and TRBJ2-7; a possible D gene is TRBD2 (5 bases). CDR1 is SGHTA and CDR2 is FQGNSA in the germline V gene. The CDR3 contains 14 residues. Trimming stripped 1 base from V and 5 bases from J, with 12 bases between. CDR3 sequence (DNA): TGTGCCAGCAGCTTAGTCAGCGGAAATGACGAGCAGTACTTC. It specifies CASSLVSGNDEQYF.

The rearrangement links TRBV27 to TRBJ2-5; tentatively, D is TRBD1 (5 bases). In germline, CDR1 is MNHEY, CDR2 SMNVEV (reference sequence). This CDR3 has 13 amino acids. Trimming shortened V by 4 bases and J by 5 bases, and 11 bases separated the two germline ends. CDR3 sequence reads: CASSSRVTETQYF. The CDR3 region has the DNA TGTGCCAGCAGTTCCAGGGTGACCGAGACCCAGTACTTC.

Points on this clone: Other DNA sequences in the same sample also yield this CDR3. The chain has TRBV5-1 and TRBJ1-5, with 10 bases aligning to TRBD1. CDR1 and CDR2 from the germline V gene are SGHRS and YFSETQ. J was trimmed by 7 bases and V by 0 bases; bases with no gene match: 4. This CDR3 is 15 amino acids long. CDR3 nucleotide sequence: TGCGCCAGCAGCTTGGAACCGGGACAGGGGCAGCCCCAGCATTTT. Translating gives CASSLEPGQGQPQHF.

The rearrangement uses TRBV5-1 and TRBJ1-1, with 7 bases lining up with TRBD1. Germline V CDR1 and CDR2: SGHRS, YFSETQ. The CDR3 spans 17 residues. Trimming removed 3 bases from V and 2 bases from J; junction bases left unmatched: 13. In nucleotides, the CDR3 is TGCGCCAGCAGCTCAGGGGGAGGGGGCGGCCTAAACACTGAAGCTTTCTTT. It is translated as CASSSGGGGGLNTEAFF.

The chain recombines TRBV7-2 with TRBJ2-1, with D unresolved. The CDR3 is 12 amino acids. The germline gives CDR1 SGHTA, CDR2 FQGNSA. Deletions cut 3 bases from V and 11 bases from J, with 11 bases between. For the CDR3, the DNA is TGTGCCAGCAGCTTGTCTTTAACAAAGCAGTTCTTC. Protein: CASSLSLTKQFF.

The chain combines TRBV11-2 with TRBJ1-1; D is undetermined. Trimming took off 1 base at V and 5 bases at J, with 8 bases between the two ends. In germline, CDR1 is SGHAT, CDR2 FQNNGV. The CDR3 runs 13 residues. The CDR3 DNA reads TGTGCCAGCAGCTTAGGGATCGGGACTGAAGCTTTCTTT. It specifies CASSLGIGTEAFF.